These 21 T cell receptor beta chains share one sample of origin, sequenced in a study of T cell responses to AZD1222 COVID-19 vaccine. The assay was immunoSEQ multiplex PCR, and TCRdb's table has in-frame clones only and misses some. Found here are around 160,000 clones, under 95% of them singletons; the top ten hold 4% to 6%. Sequencing was performed on peripheral blood, taken on day 0 of AZD1222 vaccination. The origin of the receptors is an adult in good health.

The chain links TRBV6-5 to TRBJ1-5; no clear D. The V end was cut by 8 bases, the J end by 4 bases, with 9 bases between. Germline values: CDR1 MNHEY, CDR2 SVGAGI. The CDR3 runs 12 residues. The CDR3 coding sequence is TGTGCCAGCCAGACACAGAATCAGCCCCAGCATTTT. It yields the protein CASQTQNQPQHF.

The rearrangement uses TRBV7-2 and TRBJ1-6, with D possibly matching TRBD1 (6 bases). The CDR3 sequence is 15 residues long. Germline loops: CDR1 SGHTA, CDR2 FQGNSA. V was clipped by 5 bases and J by 2 bases, with 10 bases between them. CDR3 sequence reads: CASSGDRTYNSPLHF. In nucleotides, the CDR3 is TGTGCCAGCAGCGGCGACAGGACCTATAATTCACCCCTCCACTTT.

This chain uses TRBV6-5 with TRBJ1-4; D gene uncertain. The CDR3 loop spans 16 amino acids. Trimming left V 1 base short and J 1 base short, with 10 bases between. In germline, CDR1 is MNHEY, CDR2 SVGAGI. CDR3 residues: CASSYLAGGTNEKLFF. The CDR3 region has the DNA TGTGCCAGCAGTTACTTGGCAGGTGGAACTAATGAAAAACTGTTTTTT.

The rearrangement links TRBV3-1 (or the pseudogene TRBV3-2) to TRBJ1-1, with D maybe TRBD1 (6 bases). This CDR3 is built from 14 residues. Trimming cost V 1 base and J 11 bases, with 17 bases left between them. CDR1 and CDR2 from the germline V gene are LGHDT and YNNKEL (reference sequence). CDR3 sequence: CASSQVGGRERAFF. In nucleotides, the CDR3 is TGTGCCAGCAGCCAAGTTGGGGGCAGGGAAAGGGCTTTCTTT.

In nucleotides, the CDR3 is TGTGCCAGTAGTTCCCCCGGGACCAGAGGGTCCTACGAGCAGTACTTC. Encoded protein: CASSSPGTRGSYEQYF. The chain uses TRBV19 and TRBJ2-7; D is perhaps TRBD1 or TRBD2 (5 bases each). The CDR3 extends over 16 amino acids. From germline, CDR1 is LNHDA and CDR2 SQIVND (reference sequence). The V end was cut by 5 bases, the J end by 1 base, with 18 bases between.

The CDR3 nucleotides are TGTGCCAGCAGCATCTCCCGAGGGGCAGAACCCAATCAGCCCCAGCATTTT. Protein: CASSISRGAEPNQPQHF. This chain uses TRBV5-8 with TRBJ1-5; possible D gene TRBD1, 5 bases. From germline, CDR1 is SGHTS and CDR2 YDEGEE. Trimming took off 4 bases at V and 3 bases at J, with 20 bases between the two ends. The CDR3 consists of 17 residues. Together with reference TRBV5-8 and TRBJ1-5, the CDR3 gives the full variable domain: EAGVTQSPTHLIKTRGQQATLRCSPISGHTSVYWYQQALGLGLQFLLWYDEGEERNRGNFPPRFSGRQFPNYSSELNVNALELEDSALYLCASSISRGAEPNQPQHFGDGTRLSIL.

The chain couples TRBV14 to TRBJ2-5; no clear D. V gave up 3 bases and J gave up 5 bases, with 10 bases separating them. Per germline, CDR1 SGHDN and CDR2 FVKESK. The CDR3 is 13 residues long. This chain's CDR3 is CASSHIPVETQYF. In DNA, the CDR3 is TGTGCCAGCAGCCACATCCCGGTGGAGACCCAGTACTTC.

The rearrangement joins TRBV27 to TRBJ2-2; 10 positions match TRBD1. Looked up from germline, CDR1 is MNHEY and CDR2 is SMNVEV (reference sequence). J was trimmed by 4 bases and V by 5 bases; bases with no gene match: 7. The CDR3 is 16 residues long. The CDR3 DNA reads TGTGCCAGCAGTACAAGGACAGGGGGTTTCACCGGGGAGCTGTTTTTT. Protein sequence: CASSTRTGGFTGELFF.

The chain recombines TRBV15 with TRBJ2-1, with 9 bases that match TRBD1. The germline CDR1 and CDR2 sequences are LNHNV and YYDKDF (reference sequence). V shed 9 bases and J 8 bases; nucleotides not matched to a gene: 14. There are 15 residues in the CDR3. The CDR3 region has the DNA TGTGCCACTCAATACCGGGACAGGGTCCTCGATGAGCAGTTCTTC. It encodes CATQYRDRVLDEQFF.

The chain couples TRBV20-1 to TRBJ1-2; D is perhaps TRBD1 (5 bases). Germline V lookup: CDR1 DFQATT, CDR2 SNEGSKA (reference sequence). This CDR3 has 11 residues. The ends were cut back, 7 bases at V and 3 bases at J, with 9 bases in the middle. CDR3 DNA sequence: TGCAGTGACGGCAGGGACTATGGCTACACCTTC. The encoded protein is CSDGRDYGYTF.

The V call is TRBV2, the J call TRBJ1-5; D is unclear. The V gene lost 2 bases and the J gene lost 3 bases, with 8 bases spanning the gap. CDR3 length equals 14 residues. CDR1 is SNHLY, CDR2 FYNNEI, per germline. CDR3 in amino acids: CASSEQLYNQPQHF. The DNA for the CDR3 is TGTGCCAGCAGTGAACAGCTATACAATCAGCCCCAGCATTTT.

This clone has just a few counts. The rearrangement uses TRBV25-1 and TRBJ1-4, with D possibly matching TRBD1 (5 bases). Germline V gives CDR1 MGHDK, CDR2 SYGVNS. V shed 5 bases and J shed 6 bases, with 19 bases lying between them. This CDR3 is 16 amino acids long. CDR3 bases: TGTGCCAGCAGTCTCCAGGCGGGGGTTAGTGATGAAAAACTGTTTTTT. Protein product: CASSLQAGVSDEKLFF.

The chain employs TRBV9 and TRBJ2-5, with 9 bases aligning to TRBD2. CDR1 SGDLS and CDR2 YYNGEE come from the germline V gene. The CDR3 totals 16 residues. With V trimmed by 0 bases and J by 5 bases, 8 bases remained unmatched. The CDR3 protein is CASSVGGGVIRETQYF. DNA of the CDR3: TGTGCCAGCAGCGTAGGCGGGGGGGTGATTAGGGAGACCCAGTACTTC.

J is TRBJ2-3 and V is TRBV5-6; D unclear. CDR1 and CDR2 (germline): SGHDT, YYEEEE. The CDR3 has 14 residues. V was shortened by 4 bases and J by 3 bases, with 12 bases between the two germline ends. CDR3 DNA sequence: TGTGCCAGCAGCGTGGGGATCCAGACAGATACGCAGTATTTT. Encoded protein: CASSVGIQTDTQYF.

V usage is TRBV5-4 and J usage is TRBJ2-1, with D tentatively TRBD1 (5 bases). The CDR3 has 16 amino acids. V lost 4 bases, J lost 8 bases, and 22 bases lay in between. CDR1 and CDR2 from the germline V gene are SGHNT and YYREEE (reference sequence). This chain's CDR3 is CASSPPRAMDVDEQFF. The CDR3 DNA follows: TGTGCCAGCAGCCCTCCCAGGGCTATGGATGTAGATGAGCAGTTCTTC.

The gene calls are TRBV19 and TRBJ1-5; no definite D call. Germline V gives CDR1 LNHDA, CDR2 SQIVND (reference sequence). Trimming removed 3 bases from V and 0 bases from J, with 9 bases in between. This CDR3 is 15 amino acids long. In nucleotides, the CDR3 is TGTGCCAGTAGTATTAACGGTTATAGCAATCAGCCCCAGCATTTT. This gives the protein CASSINGYSNQPQHF.

This clone has only one observation. The chain employs TRBV29-1 and TRBJ1-5; D remains ambiguous. Trimming took off 0 bases at V and 2 bases at J, with 5 bases between the two ends. Germline V CDR1 and CDR2: SQVTM, ANQGSEA. The CDR3 spans 13 residues. In nucleotides, the CDR3 is TGCAGCGTTGAAGAGTCGGGCAATCAGCCCCAGCATTTT. It codes for CSVEESGNQPQHF.

The chain employs TRBV18 and TRBJ2-7; 8 positions match TRBD1. CDR3 length: 15 residues. Per the germline V gene, CDR1 is KGHSH and CDR2 is LQKENI. V trimming: 5 bases; J trimming: 3 bases; junction bases outside the gene matches: 9. DNA of the CDR3: TGTGCCAGCTCAGCCCAGGGGGCGCAAAGCTACGAGCAGTACTTC. Translated: CASSAQGAQSYEQYF.

The chain joins TRBV7-3 to TRBJ1-1; D is unresolved. This CDR3 comprises 14 residues. The V and J ends lost 2 bases and 4 bases respectively, with 11 bases between them. CDR1 is SGHTA and CDR2 is FQGTGA in the germline V gene. In nucleotides, the CDR3 is TGTGCCAGCAGCTTAGGAACCACGGGCACTGAAGCTTTCTTT. It codes for CASSLGTTGTEAFF.

This sequence joins TRBV28 and TRBJ1-2; the D gene is possibly TRBD1 (5 bases). Deletions cut 6 bases from V and 5 bases from J, with 16 bases between. In germline, CDR1 is MDHEN, CDR2 SYDVKM. The CDR3 totals 14 residues. CDR3 protein: CASRSPGVGYGYTF. CDR3 DNA: TGTGCCAGCAGGTCTCCGGGGGTGGGATATGGCTACACCTTC.

The rearrangement links TRBV19 to TRBJ2-1; D is perhaps TRBD2 (6 bases). From germline, CDR1 is LNHDA and CDR2 SQIVND (reference sequence). CDR3 length: 14 residues. Deletions cut 2 bases from V and 5 bases from J, with 10 bases between. CDR3 in amino acids: CASSIKGLHNEQFF. CDR3 nucleotides: TGTGCCAGTAGTATAAAAGGACTACACAATGAGCAGTTCTTC.